This entry features one T cell receptor beta chain sequence. The data were produced by immunoSEQ multiplex PCR, yet TCRdb's version contains in-frame clones alone and is incomplete. The sample includes 7,000 or so clones, around 81% of them seen just once. This sample is part of a study of blood T cell dynamics during melanoma immunotherapy. Study as a whole: Patients with metastatic melanoma got pembrolizumab or nivolumab-ipilimumab as first-line care.

Per the germline V gene, CDR1 is MRHNA and CDR2 is SNTAGT. Trimming took off 5 bases at V and 1 base at J, with 14 bases between the two ends. CDR3 length equals 15 residues. Time point here: pre-treatment baseline. Prior systemic cancer therapy, immunosuppressant use and other active malignancies excluded patients. V is TRBV6-4 and J is TRBJ1-1; D unclear. The receptor comes from a human donor with melanoma. The material sequenced was blood, taken from a patient treated with checkpoint blockade. CDR3 sequence reads: CASSPDTNPNTEAFF. The CDR3 DNA follows: TGTGCCAGCAGTCCCGACACGAACCCGAACACTGAAGCTTTCTTT.